The clone carrying this TCR beta chain came up a few times. Its antigen is not known. This entry is derived from a study of T-cell reconstitution after alpha-beta-depleted transplantation in children. Study-wide points: Several hundred expanded graft clones reportedly were the source of alpha-beta T cells about two months after transplant. It was surviving recipient T cells and thymic progenitors that gave some patients high TCRbeta diversity at day 60.

The CDR3 totals 16 residues. Germline V lookup: CDR1 KGHSH, CDR2 LQKENI. V was clipped by 3 bases and J by 0 bases, with 14 bases between them. Preparation of the TCRbeta library used unique molecular identifiers. TCRdb reprocessed the PCR reads via MiXCR and lists one record per CDR3 protein. This table holds hundreds of thousands of distinct CDR3 sequences, 10% found once. This sequence joins TRBV18 and TRBJ1-1; a possible D gene is TRBD1 (6 bases). This TCR derives from a child aged 2 to 9 with inherited bone marrow failure, due to receive a stem cell transplant. The sample here was PBMCs, taken before TCRalphabeta/CD19-depleted stem cell transplant. CDR3 residues: CASSPPLGQMNTEAFF. The CDR3 bases are TGTGCCAGCTCACCCCCACTGGGACAAATGAACACTGAAGCTTTCTTT.